This is a list of T cell receptor beta chains from one sample in a study of control samples from healthy donors and cancer patients. TCRdb keeps only in-frame clones here, not all; method: immunoSEQ multiplex PCR. The sample consists of more than 80,000 clones, over 90% of them appearing once. The specimen was blood. These receptors were collected from a man in his late teens or twenties in good health. CDR3s include the opening cysteine and the closing phenylalanine or tryptophan. D genes are given only for firm matches. Size values are once, few and many counts, or a class for expanded clones, and some rows have none.

J | V | size | D | CDR3 | DNA
TRBJ1-5 | TRBV5-6 | - | TRBD1 | CASSRQGASQPQHF | TGTGCCAGCAGCCGACAGGGGGCATCTCAGCCCCAGCATTTT
TRBJ1-6 | TRBV6-4 | once | - | CASRYDSTGSPLHF | TGTGCCAGCAGATATGACAGTACGGGTTCACCCCTCCACTTT
TRBJ1-2 | TRBV19 | once | - | CASSIDTLALYGYTF | TGTGCCAGTAGTATAGACACTCTAGCCCTTTATGGCTACACCTTC
TRBJ2-3 | TRBV9 | - | TRBD2 | CASSVGLAGGRSPTDTQYF | TGTGCCAGCAGCGTAGGATTAGCGGGAGGGCGGTCCCCCACAGATACGCAGTATTTT
TRBJ1-2 | TRBV7-9 | - | - | CASSYAQQPRNRVTGGYTF | TGTGCCAGCAGCTACGCCCAACAACCCCGGAACAGGGTGACGGGTGGCTACACCTTC
TRBJ2-5 | TRBV4-1 | - | TRBD1 | CASSQFGYITGGGEETQYF | TGCGCCAGCAGCCAATTCGGGTACATTACAGGGGGCGGTGAGGAGACCCAGTACTTC
TRBJ2-5 | TRBV18 | - | TRBD2 | CASSTGGVQETQYF | TGTGCCAGCTCTACGGGAGGGGTTCAGGAGACCCAGTACTTC
TRBJ1-5 | TRBV30 | once | - | CAWSVMGRYPENQPQHF | TGTGCCTGGAGTGTAATGGGACGGTACCCAGAAAATCAGCCCCAGCATTTT
TRBJ1-4 | TRBV3-1/TRBV3-2 | - | - | CASSQDGFGSEKLFF | TGTGCCAGCAGCCAAGATGGGTTCGGGAGCGAAAAACTGTTTTTT
TRBJ2-7 | TRBV7-8 | - | - | CASRLELASSYEQYF | TGTGCCAGCAGGTTAGAACTCGCGAGCTCCTACGAGCAGTACTTC
TRBJ2-7 | TRBV30 | - | TRBD1 | CAWRRQGAAYEQYF | TGTGCCTGGAGGAGACAGGGGGCTGCCTACGAGCAGTACTTC
TRBJ1-1 | TRBV13 | - | - | CASSYRGSPEAFF | TGTGCCAGCAGCTACCGGGGGAGCCCTGAAGCTTTCTTT
TRBJ1-2 | TRBV19 | - | - | CASRLSYGYTF | TGTGCCAGTAGACTATCCTATGGCTACACCTTC
TRBJ2-5 | TRBV19 | - | TRBD1 | CASSAGQGVVETQYF | TGTGCCAGTAGTGCGGGACAGGGGGTCGTGGAGACCCAGTACTTC
TRBJ2-1 | TRBV7-9 | once | - | CASSLGTFRVVNNEQFF | TGTGCCAGCAGCTTAGGAACGTTCCGGGTGGTAAACAATGAGCAGTTCTTC
TRBJ2-1 | TRBV9 | - | TRBD2 | CASSGSSGSSYNEQFF | TGTGCCAGCAGCGGTTCTAGCGGGAGTTCCTACAATGAGCAGTTCTTC
TRBJ1-4 | TRBV5-1 | - | - | CASSLGQTINEKLFF | TGCGCCAGCAGCCTCGGACAGACTATTAATGAAAAACTGTTTTTT
TRBJ2-3 | TRBV12-3/TRBV12-4 | - | - | CASSLFSDTQYF | TGTGCCAGCAGTTTATTTTCAGATACGCAGTATTTT
TRBJ2-3 | TRBV7-2 | - | - | CASSLKGATDTQYF | TGTGCCAGCAGCCTAAAAGGGGCCACAGATACGCAGTATTTT
TRBJ2-3 | TRBV7-8 | - | - | CASSLEGRTTQYF | TGTGCCAGCAGCTTAGAAGGAAGGACTACGCAGTATTTT
TRBJ1-4 | TRBV20-1 | - | - | CSGFNEKLFF | TGCAGCGGTTTTAATGAAAAACTGTTTTTT
TRBJ2-3 | TRBV30 | - | TRBD2 | CAGTSGRAVRDTQYF | TGTGCCGGAACTAGCGGGAGGGCCGTGCGTGATACGCAGTATTTT
TRBJ1-3 | TRBV5-1 | - | - | CASSLGPGGGNTIYF | TGCGCCAGCAGCTTGGGTCCAGGAGGGGGAAACACCATATATTTT
TRBJ1-4 | TRBV27 | - | - | CASRSNEKLFF | TGTGCCAGCAGAAGTAATGAAAAACTGTTTTTT
TRBJ1-2 | TRBV6-5 | once | TRBD1 | CASRVRTGDDYGYTF | TGTGCCAGCAGGGTAAGGACAGGTGATGACTATGGCTACACCTTC
TRBJ1-5 | TRBV6-2/TRBV6-3 | - | - | CASSYVGSNQPQHF | TGTGCCAGCAGTTACGTGGGTAGCAATCAGCCCCAGCATTTT
TRBJ1-1 | TRBV12-3/TRBV12-4 | - | - | CASSTGPRGTF | TGTGCCAGCAGTACCGGGCCCCGCGGGACGTTT
TRBJ2-5 | TRBV30 | - | - | CAWSVAGMTQYF | TGTGCCTGGAGTGTGGCGGGGATGACCCAGTACTTC
TRBJ1-1 | TRBV19 | once | TRBD1 | CASPGTGLNTEAFF | TGTGCCAGTCCCGGGACAGGCTTGAACACTGAAGCTTTCTTT
TRBJ1-5 | TRBV18 | - | - | CASSLNLQQPQHF | TGTGCCAGCTCACTCAACCTACAGCAGCCCCAGCATTTT
TRBJ2-5 | TRBV5-4 | - | - | CASKGGLQETQYF | TGTGCCAGCAAGGGGGGATTACAAGAGACCCAGTACTTC
TRBJ2-1 | TRBV18 | - | - | CASSPQPVPGNEQFF | TGTGCCAGCTCACCCCAGCCGGTGCCGGGGAATGAGCAGTTCTTC